This TCR beta chain was obtained from a study of T cells in localized non-small cell lung cancer. General study results and limits: Sequencing was limited to one tumor region, leaving the possibility of heterogeneity open.

There are 15 residues in the CDR3. Deletions cut 4 bases from V and 1 base from J, with 13 bases between. Germline CDR1 reads MDHEN; CDR2 reads SYDVKM. The sample holds one count of this clone. As yet, its antigen is unknown. Only in-frame clones appear in the TCRdb table, and some are missing; sequencing was by immunoSEQ multiplex PCR. The table shows around 94,000 clones, with about 87% occurring only once. The sample in question was peripheral blood, obtained before any cancer treatment. The origin of this receptor is a man between 40 and 75 years old with stage I squamous cell lung carcinoma. V is TRBV28 and J is TRBJ1-2; no definite D call. In DNA, the CDR3 is TGTGCCAGCAGTTCTATTGGGTTTTTTAACTATGGCTACACCTTC. Translating it yields CASSSIGFFNYGYTF.